This record looks at one T cell receptor beta chain sequence and its context. Its antigen remains unidentified. The CDR3 loop spans 14 amino acids. V was cut by 2 bases and J by 6 bases, with 14 bases left in between. This record comes from a study of T cell repertoires in cytomegalovirus infection. Study context: Peptides in the study included HLA-C-restricted and HLA-B-restricted CMV epitopes. Indications of both CMV infection and matching HLA type were provided by public TCR beta signatures. Findings and caveats of the study: Frequencies of public TCR beta families were cumulated, and this identified carriers of CMV plus the relevant HLA.

TCRdb ran MiXCR on the reads and lists one entry per CDR3 protein. The sample has under 850,000 distinct CDR3 sequences; roughly 36% are singletons. The TCR sequence derives from a human donor in good health (CMV status not recorded). Some clones in this sample may be carry-over from other donors' samples. The specimen comprised cultured PBMCs, sampled from culture after CMV antigen stimulation. The rearrangement uses TRBV12-3 or TRBV12-4 and TRBJ2-7; D is tentatively TRBD1 or TRBD2 (6 bases each). CDR3 coding DNA: TGTGCCAGCAGTTTATGGGGGGCGGCGGGCGAGCAGTACTTC. This encodes CASSLWGAAGEQYF.